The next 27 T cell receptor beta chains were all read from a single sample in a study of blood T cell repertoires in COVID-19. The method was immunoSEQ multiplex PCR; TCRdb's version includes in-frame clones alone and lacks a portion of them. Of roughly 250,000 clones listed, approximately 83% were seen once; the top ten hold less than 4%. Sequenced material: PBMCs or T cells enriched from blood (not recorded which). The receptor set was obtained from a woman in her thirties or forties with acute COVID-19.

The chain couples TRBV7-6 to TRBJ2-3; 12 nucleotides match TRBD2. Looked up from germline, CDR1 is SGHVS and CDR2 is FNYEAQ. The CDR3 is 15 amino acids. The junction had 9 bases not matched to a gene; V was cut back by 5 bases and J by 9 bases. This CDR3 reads CASSIGLAGPPTQYF. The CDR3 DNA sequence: TGTGCCAGCAGCATCGGACTAGCGGGGCCTCCAACGCAGTATTTT.

The CDR3 protein is CASSTPGLAGGSYPTEQYF. The DNA for the CDR3 is TGTGCCAGCAGCACGCCGGGACTAGCGGGAGGCTCATATCCTACCGAGCAGTACTTC. This sequence joins TRBV7-9 and TRBJ2-7; TRBD2 aligns across 15 bases. CDR1 is SEHNR, CDR2 FQNEAQ, per germline (reference sequence). V trimming: 5 bases; J trimming: 6 bases; junction bases outside the gene matches: 17. This CDR3 is built from 19 residues.

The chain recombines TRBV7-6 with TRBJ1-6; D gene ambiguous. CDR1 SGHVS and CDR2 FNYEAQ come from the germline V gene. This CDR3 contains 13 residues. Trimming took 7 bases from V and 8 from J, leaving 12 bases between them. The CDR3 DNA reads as TGTGCCAGCACCTACAGACCCGATTCACCCCTCCACTTT. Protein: CASTYRPDSPLHF.

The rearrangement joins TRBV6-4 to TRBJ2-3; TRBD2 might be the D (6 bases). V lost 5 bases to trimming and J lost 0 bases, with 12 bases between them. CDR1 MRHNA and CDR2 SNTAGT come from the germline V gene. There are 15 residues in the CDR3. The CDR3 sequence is CASSSSGESTDTQYF. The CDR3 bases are TGTGCCAGCAGTTCCTCGGGAGAAAGCACAGATACGCAGTATTTT.

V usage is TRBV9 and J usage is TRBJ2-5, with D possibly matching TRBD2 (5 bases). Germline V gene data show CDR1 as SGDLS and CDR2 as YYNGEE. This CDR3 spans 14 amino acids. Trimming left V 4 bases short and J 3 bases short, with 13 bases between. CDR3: CASSLGLTEETQYF. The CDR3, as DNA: TGTGCCAGCAGCCTCGGACTTACCGAAGAGACCCAGTACTTC.

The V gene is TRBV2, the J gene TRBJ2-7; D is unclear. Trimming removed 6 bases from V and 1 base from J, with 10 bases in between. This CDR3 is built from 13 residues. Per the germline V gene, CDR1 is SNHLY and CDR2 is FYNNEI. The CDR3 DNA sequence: TGTGCCAGCAGACCCACAGAATCCTACGAGCAGTACTTC. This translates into CASRPTESYEQYF.

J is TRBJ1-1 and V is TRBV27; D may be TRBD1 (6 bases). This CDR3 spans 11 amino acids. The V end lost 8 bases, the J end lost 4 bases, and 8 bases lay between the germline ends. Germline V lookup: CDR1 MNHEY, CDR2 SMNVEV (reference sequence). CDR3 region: CASGRGTEAFF. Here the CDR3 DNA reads TGTGCCAGCGGCAGGGGCACTGAAGCTTTCTTT.

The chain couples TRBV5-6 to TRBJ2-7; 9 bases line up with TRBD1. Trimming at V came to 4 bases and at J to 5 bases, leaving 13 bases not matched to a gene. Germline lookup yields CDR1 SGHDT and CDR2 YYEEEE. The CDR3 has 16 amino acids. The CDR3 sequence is CASSPTVGTGTHEQYF. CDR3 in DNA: TGTGCCAGCAGCCCGACGGTAGGGACAGGGACGCACGAGCAGTACTTC.

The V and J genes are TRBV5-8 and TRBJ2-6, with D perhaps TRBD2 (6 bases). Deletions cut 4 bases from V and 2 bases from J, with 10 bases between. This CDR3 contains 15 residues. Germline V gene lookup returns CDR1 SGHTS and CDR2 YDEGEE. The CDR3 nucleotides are TGTGCCAGCAGCAGCCCGGGGGCTGGGGCCAACGTCCTGACTTTC. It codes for CASSSPGAGANVLTF.

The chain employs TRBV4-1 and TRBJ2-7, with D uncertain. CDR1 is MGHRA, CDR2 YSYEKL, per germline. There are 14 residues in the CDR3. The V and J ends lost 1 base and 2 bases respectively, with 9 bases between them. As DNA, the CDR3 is TGCGCCAGCAGCCAAGCAGCCAGGACCTACGAGCAGTACTTC. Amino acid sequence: CASSQAARTYEQYF.

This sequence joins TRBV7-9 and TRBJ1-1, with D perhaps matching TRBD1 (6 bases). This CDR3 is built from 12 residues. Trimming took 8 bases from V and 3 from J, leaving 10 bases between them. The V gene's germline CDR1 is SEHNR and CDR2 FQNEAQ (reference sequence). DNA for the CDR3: TGTGCCAGCGGGGGCAGGGACACTGAAGCTTTCTTT. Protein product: CASGGRDTEAFF.

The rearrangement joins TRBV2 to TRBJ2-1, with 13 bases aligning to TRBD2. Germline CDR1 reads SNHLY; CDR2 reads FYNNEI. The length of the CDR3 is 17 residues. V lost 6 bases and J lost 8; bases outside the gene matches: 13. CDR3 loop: CASSRPPRTSGSYEQFF. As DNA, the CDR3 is TGTGCCAGCAGCCGCCCCCCACGGACTAGCGGGAGTTATGAGCAGTTCTTC. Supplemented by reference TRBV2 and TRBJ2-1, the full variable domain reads EPEVTQTPSHQVTQMGQEVILRCVPISNHLYFYWYRQILGQKVEFLVSFYNNEISEKSEIFDDQFSVERPDGSNFTLKIRSTKLEDSAMYFCASSRPPRTSGSYEQFFGPGTRLTVL.

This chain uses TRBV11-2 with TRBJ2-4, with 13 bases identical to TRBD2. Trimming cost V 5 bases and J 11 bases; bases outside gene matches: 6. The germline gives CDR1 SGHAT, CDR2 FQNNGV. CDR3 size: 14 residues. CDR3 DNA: TGTGCCAGCAGCCTAGGACTAGCGGGAGTCGTTCAGTACTTC. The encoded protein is CASSLGLAGVVQYF. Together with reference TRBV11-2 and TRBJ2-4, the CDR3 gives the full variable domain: EAGVAQSPRYKIIEKRQSVAFWCNPISGHATLYWYQQILGQGPKLLIQFQNNGVVDDSQLPKDRFSAERLKGVDSTLKIQPAKLEDSAVYLCASSLGLAGVVQYFGAGTRLSVL.

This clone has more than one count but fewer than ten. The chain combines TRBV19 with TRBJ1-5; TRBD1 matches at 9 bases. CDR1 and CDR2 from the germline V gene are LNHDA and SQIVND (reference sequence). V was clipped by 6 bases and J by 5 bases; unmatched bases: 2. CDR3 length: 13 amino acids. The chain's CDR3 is CASRQGADQPQHF. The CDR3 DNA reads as TGTGCCAGTAGACAGGGGGCCGATCAGCCCCAGCATTTT.

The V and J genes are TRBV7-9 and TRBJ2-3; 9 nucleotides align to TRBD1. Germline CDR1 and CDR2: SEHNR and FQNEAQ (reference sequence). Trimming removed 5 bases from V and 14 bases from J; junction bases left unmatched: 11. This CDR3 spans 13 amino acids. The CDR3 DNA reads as TGTGCCAGCAGCCCCACGGACAGGGGTAAGGGGTATTTT. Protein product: CASSPTDRGKGYF.

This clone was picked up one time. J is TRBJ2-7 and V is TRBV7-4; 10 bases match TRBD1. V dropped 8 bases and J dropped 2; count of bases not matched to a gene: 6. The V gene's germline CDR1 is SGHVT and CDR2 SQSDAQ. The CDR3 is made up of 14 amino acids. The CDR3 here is CASARDRGTYEQYF. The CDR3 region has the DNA TGTGCCAGCGCACGGGACAGGGGAACCTACGAGCAGTACTTC.

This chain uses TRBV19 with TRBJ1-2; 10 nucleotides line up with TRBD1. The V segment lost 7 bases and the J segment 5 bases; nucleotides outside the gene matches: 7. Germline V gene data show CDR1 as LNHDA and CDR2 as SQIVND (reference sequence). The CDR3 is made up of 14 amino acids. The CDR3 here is CASIGGTGEYGYTF. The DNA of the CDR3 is TGTGCCAGTATAGGCGGGACAGGGGAGTATGGCTACACCTTC. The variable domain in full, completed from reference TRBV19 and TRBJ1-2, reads DGGITQSPKYLFRKEGQNVTLSCEQNLNHDAMYWYRQDPGQGLRLIYYSQIVNDFQKGDIAEGYSVSREKKESFPLTVTSAQKNPTAFYLCASIGGTGEYGYTFGSGTRLTVV.

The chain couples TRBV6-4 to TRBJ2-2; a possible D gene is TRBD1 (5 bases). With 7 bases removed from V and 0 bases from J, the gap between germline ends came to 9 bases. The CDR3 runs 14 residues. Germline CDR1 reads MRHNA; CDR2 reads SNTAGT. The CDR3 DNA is TGTGCCAGCACTCCCAGGGCGAACACCGGGGAGCTGTTTTTT. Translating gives CASTPRANTGELFF.

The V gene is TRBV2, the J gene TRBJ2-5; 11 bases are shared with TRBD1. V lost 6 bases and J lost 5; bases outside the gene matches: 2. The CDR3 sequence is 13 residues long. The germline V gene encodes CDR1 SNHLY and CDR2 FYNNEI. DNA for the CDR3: TGTGCCAGCAGCGGGACAGGGGGGGAGACCCAGTACTTC. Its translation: CASSGTGGETQYF.

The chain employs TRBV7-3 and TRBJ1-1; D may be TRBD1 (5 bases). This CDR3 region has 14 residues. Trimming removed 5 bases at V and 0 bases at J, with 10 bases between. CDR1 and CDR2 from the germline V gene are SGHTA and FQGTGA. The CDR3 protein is CASSPGGVNTEAFF. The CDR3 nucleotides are TGTGCCAGCAGCCCCGGGGGAGTGAACACTGAAGCTTTCTTT.

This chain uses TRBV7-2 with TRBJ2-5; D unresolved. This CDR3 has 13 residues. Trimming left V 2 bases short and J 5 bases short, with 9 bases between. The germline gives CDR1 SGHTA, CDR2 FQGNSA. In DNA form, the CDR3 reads TGTGCCAGCAGCTTAAAGGTCGGGGAGACCCAGTACTTC. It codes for CASSLKVGETQYF.

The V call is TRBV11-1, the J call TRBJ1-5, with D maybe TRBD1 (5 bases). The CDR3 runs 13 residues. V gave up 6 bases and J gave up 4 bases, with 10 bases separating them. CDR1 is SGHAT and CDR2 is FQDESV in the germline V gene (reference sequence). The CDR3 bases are TGTGCCAGCAGTTTTGGGGGGAATCAGCCCCAGCATTTT. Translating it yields CASSFGGNQPQHF.

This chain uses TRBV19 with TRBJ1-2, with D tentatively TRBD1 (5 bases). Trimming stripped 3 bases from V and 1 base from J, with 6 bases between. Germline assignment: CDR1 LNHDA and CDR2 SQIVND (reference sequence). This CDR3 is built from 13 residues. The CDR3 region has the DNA TGTGCCAGTAGTATCGGGGGTAACTATGGCTACACCTTC. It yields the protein CASSIGGNYGYTF.

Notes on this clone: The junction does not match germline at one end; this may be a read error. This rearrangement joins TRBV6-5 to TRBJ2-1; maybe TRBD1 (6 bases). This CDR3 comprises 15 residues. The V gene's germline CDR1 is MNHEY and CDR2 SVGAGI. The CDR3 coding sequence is TGTGCCAGCAGCTACTTGGGGACATTCTACAATGAGCAGTTCTTC. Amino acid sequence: CASSYLGTFYNEQFF.

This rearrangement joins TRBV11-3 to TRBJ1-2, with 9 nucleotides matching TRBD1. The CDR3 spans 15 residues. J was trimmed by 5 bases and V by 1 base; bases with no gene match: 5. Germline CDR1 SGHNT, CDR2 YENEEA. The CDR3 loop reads CASSLGWTGDYGYTF. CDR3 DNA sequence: TGTGCCAGCAGCTTAGGCTGGACAGGGGATTATGGCTACACCTTC.

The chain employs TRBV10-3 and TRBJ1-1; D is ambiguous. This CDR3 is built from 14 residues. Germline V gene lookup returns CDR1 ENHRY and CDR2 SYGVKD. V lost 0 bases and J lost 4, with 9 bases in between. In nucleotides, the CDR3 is TGTGCCATCAGTGAGTCTTTCACCAGCACTGAAGCTTTCTTT. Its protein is CAISESFTSTEAFF.

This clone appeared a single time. In DNA form, the CDR3 reads TGTGCCAGTACCCCCACTATCCGGACAGCAACTAATGAAAAACTGTTTTTT. Amino acids: CASTPTIRTATNEKLFF. The chain employs TRBV19 and TRBJ1-4; weak D call: TRBD1 (6 bases). The CDR3 extends over 17 amino acids. The V end lost 7 bases, the J end lost 0 bases, and 18 bases lay between the germline ends. The V gene's germline CDR1 is LNHDA and CDR2 SQIVND (reference sequence).